This section outlines one TCR beta chain sequence together with its context. This specimen belongs to a study of OX40 agonist ivuxolimab in advanced cancers. Looking at the study overall: Dosing consisted of intravenous ivuxolimab at 0.01 to 10 mg/kg every 2 weeks. Past anti-PD-1, anti-PD-L1 or anti-CTLA-4 therapy was accepted, and roughly 38% had received some. Among those enrolled, mean age was about 63 years (range 23 to 79) and 75% to 90% were male.

CDR1 and CDR2 (germline): MNHEY, SVGAGI. There are 12 residues in the CDR3. V shed 10 bases and J 8 bases; nucleotides not matched to a gene: 10. The assay was immunoSEQ multiplex PCR, and TCRdb's table has in-frame clones only and misses some. Altogether some 70,000 clones are present, just under 85% being singletons, with the ten largest covering around 6.4%. The V gene is TRBV6-5, the J gene TRBJ1-2, with TRBD1 matching 7 bases. The source of this sequence is an adult with an advanced solid tumor such as melanoma, head and neck, liver or kidney cancer. Here the sequenced sample was CD4+ or CD8+ T cells sorted from blood, taken in a trial of the OX40 agonist ivuxolimab. Here the CDR3 reads CATSGGSWGYTF. The CDR3 DNA reads TGTGCCACCTCAGGGGGGAGTTGGGGCTACACCTTC.